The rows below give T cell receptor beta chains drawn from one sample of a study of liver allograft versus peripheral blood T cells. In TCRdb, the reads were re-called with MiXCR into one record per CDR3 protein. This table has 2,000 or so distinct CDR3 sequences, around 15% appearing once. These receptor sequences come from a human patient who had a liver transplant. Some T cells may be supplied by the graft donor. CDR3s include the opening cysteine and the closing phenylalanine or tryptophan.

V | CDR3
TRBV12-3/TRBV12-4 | CASSHRGRTDTQYF
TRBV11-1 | CASSFGQGANRFF
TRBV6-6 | CASSPYGGQGEQFF
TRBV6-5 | CASSYSRGSGNTIYF
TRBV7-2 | CASSRGGPAFF
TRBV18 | CASSPKETQYF
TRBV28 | CASKYSHRVGTEAFF
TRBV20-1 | CSATGTRADTQYF
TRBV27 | CASSPPGGNGYTF
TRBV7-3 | CASSLNTGGGYTF
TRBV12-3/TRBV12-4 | CASSLAGSEETQYF
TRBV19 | CASSNMGLGPQHF
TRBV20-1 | CSARAGPTDNYGYTF
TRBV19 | CASSPGGPTLMAPEQFF
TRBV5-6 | CASSLRTGTEAFF
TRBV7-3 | CASSPLGPGNTEAFF
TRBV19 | CASSRDRGQTEAFF
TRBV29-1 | CSVSGGQVNQPQHF
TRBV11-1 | CASSRTGTYEQYF
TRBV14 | CASSQQVETEAFF
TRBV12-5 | CASGFADRDTRSYEQYF
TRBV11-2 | CASSLRRSGGQETQYF
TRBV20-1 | CSAQNLGLQETQYF
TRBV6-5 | CASRPGLGVYEQYF
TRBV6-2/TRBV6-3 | CASSYAHKLNSPLHF
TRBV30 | CAWSVPNMQFF
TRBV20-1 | CSADGGYQETQYF
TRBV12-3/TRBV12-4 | CASSFWGQVYGYTF
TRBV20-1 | CSAADRGDQPQHF
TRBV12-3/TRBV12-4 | CASSRLVSGNTIYF
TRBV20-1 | CSAHGTVHTDTQYF
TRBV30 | CAWRPRPVGSTDTQYF
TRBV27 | CASSSGRSNQPQHF
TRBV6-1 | CASRPGGTYEQYF
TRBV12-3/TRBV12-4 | CASSLGRISNYGYTF
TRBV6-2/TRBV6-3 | CASSGTSGIYEQYF
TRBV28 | CASTKANYGYTF
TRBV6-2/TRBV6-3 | CASMPTAGVYNEQFF
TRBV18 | CASSPGDNYGYTF
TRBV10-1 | CASSESSGTEAFF
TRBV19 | CASSRQGSNGYTF
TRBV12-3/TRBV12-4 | CASSLGDPGTDTQYF
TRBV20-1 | CSASRGLAGYTF
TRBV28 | CASSFPRGLGNGYTF
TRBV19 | CASSETGALHF